This is a list of T cell receptor beta chains from one sample in a study of blood T cell repertoires in COVID-19. Assay: immunoSEQ multiplex PCR; the TCRdb copy retains only in-frame clones and omits some. This sample has about 70,000 clones; more than 75% occur once, and the top ten carry approximately 0.8%. What was sequenced was peripheral blood. The receptors derive from a woman between 65 and 79 years old with acute or convalescent COVID-19. CDR3s include the opening cysteine and the closing phenylalanine or tryptophan. The D gene is left open where the match is weak. For some rows the clone size is stated as once, few or many, or as a class when expanded; others skip it.

TRBV5-1	-	TRBJ2-5	TRBD1	CASSLGGRGRETQYF	TGCGCCAGCAGCTTGGGCGGCAGGGGGCGAGAGACCCAGTACTTC
TRBV19	-	TRBJ1-5	-	CASSPNNQPQHF	TGTGCCAGTAGCCCCAACAATCAGCCCCAGCATTTT
TRBV6-6	-	TRBJ1-5	TRBD1	CASSLGTGTQPQHF	TGTGCCAGCAGCCTCGGGACAGGGACTCAGCCCCAGCATTTT
TRBV7-2	few	TRBJ2-7	-	CASSSGPRAGQYF	TGTGCCAGCAGCTCGGGCCCCCGTGCGGGGCAGTACTTC
TRBV7-2	-	TRBJ1-1	-	CASSYGIARAGTEAFF	TGTGCCAGCAGCTACGGCATTGCGAGGGCAGGCACTGAAGCTTTCTTT
TRBV3-1/TRBV3-2	-	TRBJ1-1	-	CASSQQLGVTEAFF	TGTGCCAGCAGTCAGCAATTAGGGGTCACTGAAGCTTTCTTT
TRBV5-1	-	TRBJ1-4	-	CASSLPSQGEKLFF	TGCGCCAGCAGCTTGCCCAGCCAGGGTGAAAAACTGTTTTTT
TRBV19	-	TRBJ1-6	-	CASSITDNSPLHF	TGTGCCAGTAGTATCACAGATAATTCACCCCTCCACTTT
TRBV15	-	TRBJ1-2	TRBD1	CATSGIQTGNTF	TGTGCCACCAGCGGAATCCAGACAGGGAACACCTTC
TRBV14	-	TRBJ2-3	TRBD2	CASSPGLATDTQYF	TGTGCCAGCAGCCCGGGACTAGCCACAGATACGCAGTATTTT
TRBV6-5	once	TRBJ1-5	TRBD1	CASSRGTGNYQPQHF	TGTGCCAGCAGTCGTGGGACAGGGAATTATCAGCCCCAGCATTTT
TRBV29-1	-	TRBJ1-2	-	CSVDLGGVGGARGYTF	TGCAGCGTTGATTTGGGGGGAGTCGGGGGGGCGCGGGGCTACACCTTC
TRBV10-3	-	TRBJ2-3	TRBD1	CAISGDRGDTQYF	TGTGCCATCAGTGGAGACAGGGGCGATACGCAGTATTTT
TRBV5-1	-	TRBJ2-5	TRBD1	CASSLRQGRGEETQYF	TGCGCCAGCAGCTTGAGACAGGGAAGGGGCGAAGAGACCCAGTACTTC
TRBV10-1	-	TRBJ2-7	TRBD2	CASSEGGRASGEQYF	TGCGCCAGCAGTGAAGGCGGGAGGGCCTCGGGCGAGCAGTACTTC
TRBV5-1	-	TRBJ1-6	TRBD1	CASSLEGATSSPLHF	TGCGCCAGCAGCTTGGAGGGGGCAACAAGTTCACCCCTCCACTTT
TRBV6-5	-	TRBJ2-7	TRBD2	CATNPGLSGYEQYF	TGTGCCACCAACCCGGGACTATCCGGCTACGAGCAGTACTTC
TRBV6-2/TRBV6-3	once	TRBJ1-5	TRBD1	CASSYGAGGQPQHF	TGTGCCAGCAGTTACGGGGCAGGGGGACAGCCCCAGCATTTT
TRBV24-1	-	TRBJ2-1	-	CATSDATGALKGEQFF	TGTGCCACCAGTGATGCCACAGGTGCCCTAAAGGGTGAGCAGTTCTTC
TRBV19	-	TRBJ1-4	-	CASTGVDEKLFF	TGTGCCAGTACGGGGGTGGATGAAAAACTGTTTTTT
TRBV7-9	-	TRBJ1-1	-	CASSLGANTEAFF	TGTGCCAGCAGCTTAGGAGCGAACACTGAAGCTTTCTTT
TRBV6-2/TRBV6-3	-	TRBJ1-2	-	CASSYSPNSYGYTF	TGTGCCAGCAGTTACTCTCCGAACAGCTATGGCTACACCTTC
TRBV27	-	TRBJ2-1	-	CASRAAGESFYEQFF	TGTGCCAGCCGCGCCGCCGGAGAGTCTTTTTATGAGCAGTTCTTC
TRBV9	-	TRBJ1-3	TRBD1	CASSPGRGQGSFGNTIYF	TGTGCCAGCAGCCCCGGGAGGGGACAGGGTTCATTCGGAAACACCATATATTTT
TRBV25-1	few	TRBJ2-1	TRBD2	CASSALADRFNEQFF	TGTGCCAGCAGTGCCCTAGCGGACCGCTTCAATGAGCAGTTCTTC
TRBV28	-	TRBJ1-2	TRBD1	CASSLTGTELYGYTF	TGTGCCAGCAGTCTAACCGGGACAGAGCTCTATGGCTACACCTTC